The 18 T cell receptor beta chains below were found in one sample sequenced in a study of T cells in localized non-small cell lung cancer. Some clones are missing from TCRdb's copy, which holds only in-frame ones; the method was immunoSEQ multiplex PCR. Of 70,000 to 95,000 clones in the sample, more than 75% were seen once. Sample: PBMCs, taken before any cancer treatment. Receptors originate from a woman aged 35 to 70 with stage II squamous cell lung carcinoma.

The chain carries TRBV10-2 and TRBJ1-2; D unclear. Trimming left V 3 bases short and J 4 bases short, with 15 bases between. Per the germline V gene, CDR1 is WSHSY and CDR2 is SAAADI. This CDR3 contains 15 residues. The CDR3 region is CASSDYSLWTYGYTF. The CDR3 DNA reads TGCGCCAGCAGTGACTACAGCCTCTGGACCTATGGCTACACCTTC.

This clone was seen once. The genes are TRBV28 and TRBJ1-2, with D tentatively TRBD1 (6 bases). Trimming shortened V by 6 bases and J by 2 bases, and 19 bases separated the two germline ends. CDR3 size: 16 residues. Germline V gene lookup returns CDR1 MDHEN and CDR2 SYDVKM. The CDR3 coding sequence is TGTGCCAGCAGCCCCGAGGGGCCCGGGACAAACTATGGCTACACCTTC. Amino acids: CASSPEGPGTNYGYTF.

This chain connects TRBV11-1 to TRBJ1-3, with TRBD1 as a possible D gene (6 bases). There are 14 residues in the CDR3. CDR1 SGHAT and CDR2 FQDESV come from the germline V gene (reference sequence). V lost 5 bases to trimming and J lost 8 bases, with 16 bases between them. Here the CDR3 reads CASSDQGIRDTIYF. DNA for the CDR3: TGTGCCAGCAGCGACCAGGGGATAAGAGACACCATATATTTT.

This chain links TRBV7-2 with TRBJ2-1; no clear D. Per germline, CDR1 SGHTA and CDR2 FQGNSA. V lost 5 bases, J lost 5 bases, and 13 bases lay in between. This CDR3 spans 14 amino acids. The CDR3 reads CASSRPLRDNEQFF. The DNA of the CDR3 is TGTGCCAGCAGCCGACCCCTCCGGGACAATGAGCAGTTCTTC.

The CDR3 loop is CASGHSNQPQHF. CDR3 coding DNA: TGTGCCAGCGGCCATAGCAATCAGCCCCAGCATTTT. The genes are TRBV27 and TRBJ1-5; D is uncertain. Looked up from germline, CDR1 is MNHEY and CDR2 is SMNVEV (reference sequence). The CDR3 length is 12 residues. Trimming pared 8 bases from V and 0 bases from J, leaving 5 bases between.

The chain carries TRBV5-1 and TRBJ2-7, with no clear D. The CDR3 has 14 residues. Germline V CDR1 and CDR2: SGHRS, YFSETQ. Trimming stripped 0 bases from V and 7 bases from J, with 14 bases between. CDR3 bases: TGCGCCAGCAGCTTGGAGGTAGGGATAAGGGAGCAGTACTTC. Protein sequence: CASSLEVGIREQYF.

This clone was recorded only once. The J gene is TRBJ1-6, the V gene TRBV4-1; 7 bases map to TRBD1. CDR1 and CDR2 from the germline V gene are MGHRA and YSYEKL. The CDR3 runs 16 residues. Trimming took 0 bases from V and 3 from J; bases not matched to a gene: 2. The CDR3 DNA follows: TGCGCCAGCAGCCAAGAGACAGGGAGCTATAATTCACCCCTCCACTTT. Residues: CASSQETGSYNSPLHF.

The chain joins TRBV29-1 to TRBJ1-1; D may be TRBD1 (6 bases). Trimming left V 7 bases short and J 4 bases short, with 13 bases between. The CDR3 loop spans 12 amino acids. The V gene's germline CDR1 is SQVTM and CDR2 ANQGSEA. The DNA for the CDR3 is TGCAGCGCCCATCGAGGGGGCACTGAAGCTTTCTTT. Amino acid sequence: CSAHRGGTEAFF.

V and J are TRBV5-5 and TRBJ1-1; D perhaps matches TRBD1 (5 bases). The CDR3 length is 14 residues. The germline gives CDR1 SGHKS, CDR2 YYEKEE (reference sequence). V was clipped by 2 bases and J by 3 bases, with 11 bases between them. The CDR3 here is CASSFVGGYTEAFF. The CDR3 DNA is TGTGCCAGCAGCTTCGTGGGGGGGTACACTGAAGCTTTCTTT.

The chain combines TRBV27 with TRBJ1-1; the D is unclear. Germline lookup yields CDR1 MNHEY and CDR2 SMNVEV (reference sequence). The V end was cut by 5 bases, the J end by 1 base, with 23 bases between. The CDR3 totals 18 residues. The CDR3 protein is CASSLLPPAEGWNTEAFF. DNA of the CDR3: TGTGCCAGCAGTCTCCTCCCCCCTGCGGAGGGATGGAACACTGAAGCTTTCTTT.

The chain employs TRBV7-8 and TRBJ1-2; no reliable D call. V was trimmed by 5 bases and J by 3 bases, leaving 19 bases between them. The CDR3 extends over 16 amino acids. Per the germline V gene, CDR1 is SGHVS and CDR2 is FQNEAQ. The chain's CDR3 is CASSARTDNFYYGYTF. CDR3 nucleotide sequence: TGTGCCAGCAGCGCCCGGACGGATAACTTCTACTATGGCTACACCTTC.

The chain is built from TRBV5-1 and TRBJ2-1; maybe TRBD1 (6 bases). Trimming removed 1 base from V and 0 bases from J, with 14 bases in between. The germline gives CDR1 SGHRS, CDR2 YFSETQ. CDR3 length: 17 amino acids. The CDR3 DNA reads TGCGCCAGCAGCTTGACTGGACAGCCCCGCTCCTACAATGAGCAGTTCTTC. This codes for CASSLTGQPRSYNEQFF.

The rearrangement links TRBV2 to TRBJ2-2; D gene ambiguous. Deletions cut 6 bases from V and 1 base from J, with 9 bases between. The V gene's germline CDR1 is SNHLY and CDR2 FYNNEI. The CDR3 runs to 14 residues. Written as DNA, the CDR3 is TGTGCCAGCAGGAACGGAAGGAACACCGGGGAGCTGTTTTTT. This translates into CASRNGRNTGELFF.

This chain connects TRBV29-1 to TRBJ2-7; no clear D gene. CDR3 length: 13 residues. The V and J ends lost 4 bases and 0 bases respectively, with 10 bases between them. The germline V gene has CDR1 SQVTM and CDR2 ANQGSEA. The CDR3 reads CSVVSSLSYEQYF. In nucleotides, the CDR3 is TGCAGCGTTGTAAGTTCCCTCTCCTACGAGCAGTACTTC.

The genes are TRBV15 and TRBJ2-7; no definite D call. The germline V and J ends were trimmed by 6 bases and 5 bases, with 17 bases remaining between them. CDR3 size: 14 residues. CDR1 is LNHNV and CDR2 is YYDKDF in the germline V gene (reference sequence). CDR3 sequence (DNA): TGTGCCACCAGTGATGGCGGAACTCGAGACGAGCAGTACTTC. Translated, it gives CATSDGGTRDEQYF.

This chain links TRBV5-4 with TRBJ2-4; 9 bases align to TRBD2. V lost 1 base, J lost 1 base, and 9 bases stayed unmatched. This CDR3 region has 18 residues. CDR1 and CDR2 (germline): SGHNT, YYREEE (reference sequence). The CDR3 loop is CASSLQSGGIGAKNIQYF. DNA for the CDR3: TGTGCCAGCAGCTTGCAAAGCGGGGGGATTGGGGCCAAAAACATTCAGTACTTC.

In DNA form, the CDR3 reads TGTGCCAGCGGACGGGACCTACTGACCTACGAGCAGTACTTC. As protein: CASGRDLLTYEQYF. The chain is built from TRBV21-1 and TRBJ2-7. TRBV21-1 is a listed pseudogene. CDR3 length: 14 amino acids.

The chain uses TRBV7-2 and TRBJ1-1; D perhaps matches TRBD1 (6 bases). Trimming removed 3 bases at V and 1 base at J, with 9 bases between. The CDR3 length is 14 residues. The germline V gene has CDR1 SGHTA and CDR2 FQGNSA. CDR3 region: CASSFLQGNTEAFF. The CDR3 DNA reads TGTGCCAGCAGCTTCCTACAGGGGAACACTGAAGCTTTCTTT.